These 19 T cell receptor beta chains share one sample of origin, sequenced in a study of CD8 T cells in ankylosing spondylitis. A single record per CDR3 protein comes from TCRdb applying MiXCR to the 5' RACE reads. The table shows about 750,000 distinct CDR3 sequences, with 15% to 20% occurring only once. Notes on the study in general: What seemed typical of ankylosing spondylitis blood was a TCR beta motif built from about 8 highly homologous variants.

Which antigens these TCRs recognize remains unknown. The sequenced sample consisted of blood, either unsorted or a sorted T cell fraction (not recorded which). These receptors were taken from a male donor with ankylosing spondylitis.

The chain employs TRBV10-2 and TRBJ2-7; D possibly corresponds to TRBD2 (5 bases). V shed 3 bases and J shed 2 bases, with 8 bases lying between them. The CDR3 is 13 amino acids. Germline V CDR1 and CDR2: WSHSY, SAAADI. CDR3 residues: CASSDVLAYEQYF. The CDR3 DNA follows: TGCGCCAGCAGTGACGTACTAGCCTACGAGCAGTACTTC.

The rearrangement links TRBV12-3 or TRBV12-4 to TRBJ1-1, with 8 bases matching TRBD1. Trimming removed 1 base from V and 2 bases from J; junction bases left unmatched: 6. CDR3 size: 16 residues. The CDR3 loop reads CASSLERDRGNTEAFF. In DNA form, the CDR3 reads TGTGCCAGCAGTTTAGAGAGAGACAGGGGTAACACTGAAGCTTTCTTT.

The genes are TRBV30 and TRBJ2-1, with 12 bases fitting TRBD2. The CDR3 loop spans 13 amino acids. Germline lookup yields CDR1 GTSNPN and CDR2 SVGIG (reference sequence). The trim removed 2 bases at V and 9 bases at J, leaving 2 bases unmatched. CDR3 sequence reads: CAWSRLAGVEQFF. CDR3 DNA sequence: TGTGCCTGGAGTCGACTAGCGGGAGTTGAGCAGTTCTTC.

This clonotype was counted a few times. The chain is built from TRBV10-3 and TRBJ2-1; TRBD2 matches 9 bases. Germline V gives CDR1 ENHRY, CDR2 SYGVKD. With V trimmed by 3 bases and J by 1 base, 7 bases remained unmatched. The CDR3 is 17 amino acids. Here the CDR3 reads CAISDGASGNSYNEQFF. The CDR3 region has the DNA TGTGCCATCAGTGATGGGGCTAGCGGGAATTCCTACAATGAGCAGTTCTTC.

The genes are TRBV30 and TRBJ1-3, with D perhaps matching TRBD1 (5 bases). CDR3 length: 17 residues. V lost 0 bases to trimming and J lost 0 bases, with 15 bases between them. Per germline, CDR1 GTSNPN and CDR2 SVGIG (reference sequence). The CDR3, as DNA: TGTGCCTGGAGTGTACGACAGTCATTTAGCTCTGGAAACACCATATATTTT. Encoded protein: CAWSVRQSFSSGNTIYF.

This clonotype was detected only a few times. The chain recombines TRBV7-9 with TRBJ1-2; possible D gene TRBD1, 5 bases. CDR1 and CDR2 from the germline V gene are SEHNR and FQNEAQ (reference sequence). The CDR3 totals 14 residues. Trimming shortened V by 3 bases and J by 8 bases, and 16 bases separated the two germline ends. The CDR3 spells CASSLGTSPGGYTF. CDR3 nucleotides: TGTGCCAGCAGCTTGGGGACTTCCCCGGGGGGCTACACCTTC.

This clonotype has only one observation. J is TRBJ2-7 and V is TRBV20-1, with 8 bases aligning to TRBD2. The V gene's germline CDR1 is DFQATT and CDR2 SNEGSKA (reference sequence). After removal of 6 bases from V and 4 bases from J, the junction contained 14 bases not matched to a gene. The CDR3 sequence is 15 residues long. The CDR3 protein is CSAASRASGSYEQYF. CDR3 nucleotides: TGCAGTGCCGCGTCGAGGGCTAGCGGGTCTTACGAGCAGTACTTC.

The chain employs TRBV28 and TRBJ2-7, with 7 positions matching TRBD1. Trimming at V came to 2 bases and at J to 4 bases, leaving 8 bases not matched to a gene. Per the germline V gene, CDR1 is MDHEN and CDR2 is SYDVKM. The CDR3 runs to 15 residues. CDR3 in DNA: TGTGCCAGCAGTTTACCGGGACAGTCCATTTACGAGCAGTACTTC. Its protein is CASSLPGQSIYEQYF.

J is TRBJ1-3 and V is TRBV20-1; D ambiguous. This CDR3 contains 14 residues. CDR1 is DFQATT, CDR2 SNEGSKA, per germline (reference sequence). Trimming left V 5 bases short and J 0 bases short, with 11 bases between. For the CDR3, the DNA is TGCAGTGCTCCGAAAGGGTACTCTGGAAACACCATATATTTT. Amino acid sequence: CSAPKGYSGNTIYF.

This clonotype occurred a few times. The chain has TRBV6-1 and TRBJ2-7; no clear D. The CDR3 sequence is 14 residues long. Germline V CDR1 and CDR2: MNHNS, SASEGT. V was cut by 3 bases and J by 0 bases, with 9 bases left in between. The CDR3 DNA reads as TGTGCCAGCAGTGAGAACAGTAGCTCCTACGAGCAGTACTTC. Translating gives CASSENSSSYEQYF.

The gene calls are TRBV20-1 and TRBJ2-2; possible D gene TRBD2, 5 bases. The CDR3 has 15 residues. Germline V gene data show CDR1 as DFQATT and CDR2 as SNEGSKA (reference sequence). Trimming pared 0 bases from V and 4 bases from J, leaving 12 bases between. CDR3 bases: TGCAGTGCTAGAGATCCAGCGGATGCCACCGGGGAGCTGTTTTTT. It codes for CSARDPADATGELFF.

The chain recombines TRBV2 with TRBJ1-6; no firm D call. Germline values: CDR1 SNHLY, CDR2 FYNNEI. The CDR3 spans 16 residues. V was trimmed by 6 bases and J by 9 bases, leaving 21 bases between them. The CDR3 DNA reads TGTGCCAGCAGACCCGGAGAGGGAGGCTCCGGTTCACCCCTCCACTTT. It encodes CASRPGEGGSGSPLHF.

This clonotype was seen more than once but under ten times. The chain recombines TRBV19 with TRBJ2-1; D unclear. Between the trimmed V and J ends, which lost 3 bases and 7 bases, there was a span of 25 bases. Germline assignment: CDR1 LNHDA and CDR2 SQIVND (reference sequence). There are 18 residues in the CDR3. CDR3 DNA: TGTGCCAGTAGTATCTTCCCGGCCAACTTCAATCCTGGGAATGAGCAGTTCTTC. Encoded protein: CASSIFPANFNPGNEQFF.

This clonotype came up once. The chain employs TRBV6-5 and TRBJ1-1; D remains ambiguous. Trimming left V 2 bases short and J 6 bases short, with 7 bases between. The CDR3 is 12 residues long. CDR1 is MNHEY, CDR2 SVGAGI, per germline. The CDR3 DNA sequence: TGTGCCAGCAGTTACGATAGCGCTGAAGCTTTCTTT. It specifies CASSYDSAEAFF.

The chain uses TRBV10-3 and TRBJ2-2; D is unresolved. This CDR3 has 12 residues. CDR1 is ENHRY and CDR2 is SYGVKD in the germline V gene. The V and J ends lost 6 bases and 7 bases respectively, with 9 bases between them. The chain's CDR3 is CAIRNSVGELFF. For the CDR3, the DNA is TGTGCCATCAGAAACAGTGTCGGGGAGCTGTTTTTT.

This chain connects TRBV7-2 to TRBJ2-5; D gene unclear. This CDR3 has 13 amino acids. CDR1 is SGHTA, CDR2 FQGNSA, per germline. V was clipped by 5 bases and J by 4 bases, with 11 bases between them. CDR3 nucleotides: TGTGCCAGCAGCCGAGCACAGCCAGAGACCCAGTACTTC. It encodes CASSRAQPETQYF.

The CDR3 region has the DNA TGTGCCAGCAAAGCGGGGGCGGGAGGGGCAGATACGCAGTATTTT. Translated: CASKAGAGGADTQYF. The rearrangement links TRBV7-2 to TRBJ2-3; 9 nucleotides line up with TRBD2. V shed 7 bases, J shed 4 bases, and the junction held 9 bases outside the gene matches. CDR1 is SGHTA, CDR2 FQGNSA, per germline. The CDR3 is 15 amino acids. Drawing the rest from reference TRBV7-2 and TRBJ2-3, the complete variable domain is GAGVSQSPSNKVTEKGKDVELRCDPISGHTALYWYRQSLGQGLEFLIYFQGNSAPDKSGLPSDRFSAERTGGSVSTLTIQRTQQEDSAVYLCASKAGAGGADTQYFGPGTRLTVL.

The rearrangement links TRBV29-1 to TRBJ2-5; 7 bases fit TRBD2. CDR1 and CDR2 from the germline V gene are SQVTM and ANQGSEA. CDR3 length equals 13 residues. The V and J ends lost 5 bases and 3 bases, in that order; junction bases with no gene match: 6. CDR3 protein: CSVLSGKEETQYF. DNA for the CDR3: TGCAGCGTTCTGAGCGGGAAGGAAGAGACCCAGTACTTC.

The J gene is TRBJ2-2, the V gene TRBV7-3, with D perhaps given as TRBD1 or TRBD2 (6 bases each). Per germline, CDR1 SGHTA and CDR2 FQGTGA. The CDR3 spans 16 residues. V gave up 0 bases and J gave up 2 bases, with 10 bases separating them. The CDR3 loop reads CASSLTGGYNTGELFF. The CDR3 nucleotides read TGTGCCAGCAGCTTAACCGGGGGCTACAACACCGGGGAGCTGTTTTTT. The entire variable domain, with the rest obtained from reference TRBV7-3 and TRBJ2-2, is as follows: GAGVSQTPSNKVTEKGKYVELRCDPISGHTALYWYRQSLGQGPEFLIYFQGTGAADDSGLPNDRFFAVRPEGSVSTLKIQRTERGDSAVYLCASSLTGGYNTGELFFGEGSRLTVL.